The clone carrying this T cell receptor beta chain appeared once. These data come from a study of metastatic and nonmetastatic thyroid tumors. Every patient was untreated before thyroid surgery. From the PCR reads, TCRdb re-called clones with MiXCR. The sample lists approximately 4,200 clones, roughly 33% seen once, with roughly 15% in the top ten. Germline loops: CDR1 SGHRS, CDR2 YFSETQ. The CDR3 totals 13 residues. V gave up 2 bases and J gave up 6 bases; unmatched junction bases: 2. This TCR came from a female donor with papillary thyroid cancer or a benign thyroid nodule (not recorded which). Some clones in this sample may be carry-over from other donors' samples. The rearrangement uses TRBV5-1 and TRBJ2-1, with TRBD2 matching 7 bases. What was sequenced was adjacent normal tissue. The CDR3 sequence is CASSFGGTNEQFF. Here the CDR3 DNA reads TGCGCCAGCAGCTTCGGGGGGACCAATGAGCAGTTCTTC. Full variable domain (remainder filled in from reference TRBV5-1 and TRBJ2-1): KAGVTQTPRYLIKTRGQQVTLSCSPISGHRSVSWYQQTPGQGLQFLFEYFSETQRNKGNFPGRFSGRQFSNSRSEMNVSTLELGDSALYLCASSFGGTNEQFFGPGTRLTVL.